Below, one TCR beta chain is given with its context. Antigen unknown. The data stem from a study of T cells after yellow fever vaccination. Study results and caveats: The appearance of a small share of clonotypes in both CD4 and CD8 compartments was observed.

The CDR3 runs 17 residues. Trimming removed 5 bases from V and 3 bases from J; junction bases left unmatched: 14. TCRdb itself ran the 5' RACE reads through MiXCR, one entry per CDR3 protein. The profile covers 400,000 to 450,000 distinct CDR3 sequences, with under 20% appearing a single time and roughly a sixth taken by the ten largest. This sequence was found in a young man who received the YFV17D yellow fever vaccine. The specimen was PBMCs, collected before the yellow fever booster vaccination. This rearrangement joins TRBV12-3 or TRBV12-4 to TRBJ1-1; 8 bases are shared with TRBD1. CDR3 residues: CASSGAGGRYGDTEAFF. The CDR3 coding sequence is TGTGCCAGCAGTGGGGCAGGGGGCAGGTACGGGGACACTGAAGCTTTCTTT.